This is a list of T cell receptor beta chains from one sample in a study of blood T cell repertoires in COVID-19. The method was immunoSEQ multiplex PCR; TCRdb's version includes in-frame clones alone and lacks a portion of them. The table lists fewer than 500,000 clones, 80% to 90% of them singletons. Specimen: peripheral blood. The receptors here all came from a man in his late teens or twenties with COVID-19, enrolled during active disease. The CDR3 runs from the conserved cysteine through the conserved F or W. The order of the fields is clone size, J gene, D gene, V gene, CDR3 protein, CDR3 DNA. D genes are given only for firm matches. Not every row has a clone size; where given, it reads once, few, many or a size class.

NA TRBJ1-2 NA TRBV5-4 CASSPPERDGGYTF TGTGCCAGCAGCCCCCCGGAGCGCGACGGTGGCTACACCTTC
NA TRBJ1-2 NA TRBV7-5 CVRNARPYGYTF TGTGTCAGAAACGCTAGACCCTATGGCTACACCTTC
NA TRBJ2-2 TRBD2 TRBV4-2 CASSRSGLAGRVTGELFF TGTGCCAGCAGCCGCTCGGGACTAGCGGGAAGGGTCACCGGGGAGCTGTTTTTT
NA TRBJ2-4 TRBD2 TRBV19 CASSINIAGRIAKNIQYF TGTGCCAGTAGTATAAATATAGCGGGGAGAATAGCCAAAAACATTCAGTACTTC
NA TRBJ1-2 NA TRBV11-2 CASSLGPGGGYGYTF TGTGCCAGCAGCTTAGGTCCGGGGGGCGGCTATGGCTACACCTTC
NA TRBJ2-7 TRBD2 TRBV12-3/TRBV12-4 CASRKSGAYEQYF TGTGCCAGCAGAAAAAGCGGGGCCTACGAGCAGTACTTC
NA TRBJ2-3 TRBD2 TRBV3-1/TRBV3-2 CASSQGSPLAGGSTQYF TGTGCCAGCAGCCAAGGATCACCCCTAGCGGGAGGGAGTACGCAGTATTTT
NA TRBJ1-2 TRBD1 TRBV18 CASSPLDRGQDYGYTF TGTGCCAGCTCACCACTGGACAGGGGGCAGGACTATGGCTACACCTTC
NA TRBJ1-1 TRBD1 TRBV19 CASSTQGQGEAFF TGTGCCAGTAGTACCCAGGGACAGGGCGAAGCTTTCTTT
NA TRBJ1-2 NA TRBV9 CASSPVGGAHYGYTF TGTGCCAGCAGTCCCGTGGGAGGGGCTCACTATGGCTACACCTTC
once TRBJ2-1 NA TRBV18 CASSPLEGSAYNEQFF TGTGCCAGCTCACCACTAGAGGGTTCGGCCTACAATGAGCAGTTCTTC
many TRBJ1-5 TRBD1 TRBV27 CASSYRGTGWSNQPQHF TGTGCCAGCAGTTACAGAGGGACAGGATGGAGCAATCAGCCCCAGCATTTT
NA TRBJ2-5 TRBD2 TRBV6-2/TRBV6-3 CASSYPTGGYQETQYF TGTGCCAGCAGTTACCCCACCGGGGGGTACCAAGAGACCCAGTACTTC
NA TRBJ2-2 TRBD1 TRBV19 CASSIGTVNTGELFF TGTGCCAGTAGTATTGGGACAGTCAACACCGGGGAGCTGTTTTTT
NA TRBJ2-5 NA TRBV10-2 CASGRAQETQYF TGCGCCAGCGGCAGGGCCCAAGAGACCCAGTACTTC
NA TRBJ2-3 NA TRBV5-1 CASFPASGTDTQYF TGCGCCAGCTTCCCGGCTAGCGGCACAGATACGCAGTATTTT
NA TRBJ2-7 NA TRBV11-2 CEMTVARFEQYF TGTGAAATGACAGTTGCGCGGTTCGAGCAGTACTTC
NA TRBJ1-1 TRBD1 TRBV5-1 CASSLTGDLDGSEAFF TGCGCCAGCAGCTTGACAGGGGACCTCGATGGGAGTGAAGCTTTCTTT
NA TRBJ2-1 NA TRBV12-5 CASGLVRVSSYNEQFF TGTGCTAGTGGTTTGGTTCGTGTGAGCTCCTACAATGAGCAGTTCTTC
NA TRBJ1-2 TRBD1 TRBV4-1 CASSPFGDRANYGYTF TGCGCCAGCAGCCCATTCGGGGACAGGGCTAACTATGGCTACACCTTC